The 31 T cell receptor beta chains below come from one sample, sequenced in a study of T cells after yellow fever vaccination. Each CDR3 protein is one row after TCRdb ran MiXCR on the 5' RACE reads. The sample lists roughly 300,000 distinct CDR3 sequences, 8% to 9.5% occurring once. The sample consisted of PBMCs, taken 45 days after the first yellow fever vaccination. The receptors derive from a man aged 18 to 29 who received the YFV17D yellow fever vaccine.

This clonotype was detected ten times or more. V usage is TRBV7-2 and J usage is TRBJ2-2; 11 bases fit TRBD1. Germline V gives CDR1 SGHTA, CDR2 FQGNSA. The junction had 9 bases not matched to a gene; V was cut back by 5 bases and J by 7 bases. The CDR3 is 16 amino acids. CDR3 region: CASSQRTGGSFGELFF. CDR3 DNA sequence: TGTGCCAGCAGCCAACGGACAGGGGGCTCTTTCGGGGAGCTGTTTTTT. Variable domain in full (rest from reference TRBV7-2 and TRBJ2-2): GAGVSQSPSNKVTEKGKDVELRCDPISGHTALYWYRQSLGQGLEFLIYFQGNSAPDKSGLPSDRFSAERTGGSVSTLTIQRTQQEDSAVYLCASSQRTGGSFGELFFGEGSRLTVL.

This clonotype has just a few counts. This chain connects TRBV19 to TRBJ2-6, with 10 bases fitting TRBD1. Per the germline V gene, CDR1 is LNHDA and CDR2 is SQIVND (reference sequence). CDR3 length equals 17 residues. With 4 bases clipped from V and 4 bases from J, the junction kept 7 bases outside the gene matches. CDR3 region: CASSTGQGVPGANVLTF. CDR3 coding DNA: TGTGCCAGTAGTACCGGACAGGGGGTACCCGGGGCCAACGTCCTGACTTTC.

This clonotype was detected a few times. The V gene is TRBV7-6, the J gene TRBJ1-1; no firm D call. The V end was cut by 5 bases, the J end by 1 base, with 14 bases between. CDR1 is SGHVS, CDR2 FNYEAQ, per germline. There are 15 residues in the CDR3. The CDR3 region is CASSQRAVGNTEAFF. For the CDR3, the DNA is TGTGCCAGCAGCCAAAGGGCCGTGGGGAACACTGAAGCTTTCTTT.

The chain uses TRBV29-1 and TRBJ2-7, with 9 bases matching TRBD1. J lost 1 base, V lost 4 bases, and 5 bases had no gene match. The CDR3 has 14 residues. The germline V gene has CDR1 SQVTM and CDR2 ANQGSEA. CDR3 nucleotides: TGCAGCGTTGGACCGGGACAGGGATCCTACGAGCAGTACTTC. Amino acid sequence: CSVGPGQGSYEQYF.

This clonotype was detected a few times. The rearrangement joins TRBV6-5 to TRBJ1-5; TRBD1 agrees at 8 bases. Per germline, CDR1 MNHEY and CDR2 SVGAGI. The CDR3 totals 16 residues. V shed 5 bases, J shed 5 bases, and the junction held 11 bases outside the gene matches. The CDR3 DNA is TGTGCCAGCAGTAACAGGGGGGCAGGGGGGTATCAGCCCCAGCATTTT. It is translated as CASSNRGAGGYQPQHF.

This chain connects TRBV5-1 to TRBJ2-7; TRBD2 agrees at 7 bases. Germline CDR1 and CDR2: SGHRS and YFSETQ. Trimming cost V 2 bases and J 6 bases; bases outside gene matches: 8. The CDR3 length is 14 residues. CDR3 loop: CASSFAGEVSEQYV. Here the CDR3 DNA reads TGCGCCAGCAGCTTTGCGGGGGAGGTGTCCGAGCAGTACGTC.

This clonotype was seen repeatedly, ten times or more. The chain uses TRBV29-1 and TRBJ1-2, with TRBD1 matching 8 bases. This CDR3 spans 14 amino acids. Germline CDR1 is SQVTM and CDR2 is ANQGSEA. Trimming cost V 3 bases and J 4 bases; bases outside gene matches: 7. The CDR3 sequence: CSVESGDRGYGYTF. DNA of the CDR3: TGCAGCGTTGAGTCCGGTGACAGGGGCTATGGCTACACCTTC.

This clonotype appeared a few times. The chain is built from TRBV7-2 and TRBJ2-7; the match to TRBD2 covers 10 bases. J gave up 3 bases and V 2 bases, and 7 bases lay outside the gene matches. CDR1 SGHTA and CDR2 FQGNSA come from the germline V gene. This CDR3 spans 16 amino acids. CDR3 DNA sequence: TGTGCCAGCAGCTTATCCGGTAGCGGGGGGATCTACGAGCAGTACTTC. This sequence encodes CASSLSGSGGIYEQYF. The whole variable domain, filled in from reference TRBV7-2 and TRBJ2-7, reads GAGVSQSPSNKVTEKGKDVELRCDPISGHTALYWYRQSLGQGLEFLIYFQGNSAPDKSGLPSDRFSAERTGGSVSTLTIQRTQQEDSAVYLCASSLSGSGGIYEQYFGPGTRLTVT.

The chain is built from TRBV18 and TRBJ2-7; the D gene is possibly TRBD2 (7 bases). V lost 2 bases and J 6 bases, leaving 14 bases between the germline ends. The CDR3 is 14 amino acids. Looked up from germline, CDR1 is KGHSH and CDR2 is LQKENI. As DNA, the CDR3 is TGTGCCAGCTCACCAGTGGGGGGGGCCTCCGAGCAGTACGTC. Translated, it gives CASSPVGGASEQYV.

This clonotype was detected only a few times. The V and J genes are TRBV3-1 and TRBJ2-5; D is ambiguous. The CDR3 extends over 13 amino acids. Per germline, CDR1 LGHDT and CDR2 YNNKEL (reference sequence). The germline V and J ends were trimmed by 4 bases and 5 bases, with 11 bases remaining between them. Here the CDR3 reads CASSPLLGETQYF. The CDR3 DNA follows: TGTGCCAGCAGCCCCCTTCTTGGGGAGACCCAGTACTTC.

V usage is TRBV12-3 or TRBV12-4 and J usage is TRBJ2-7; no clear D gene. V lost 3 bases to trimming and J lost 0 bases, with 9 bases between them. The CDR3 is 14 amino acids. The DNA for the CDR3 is TGTGCCAGCAGTTTGGCCAGGTGCTCCTACGAGCAGTACGTC. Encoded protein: CASSLARCSYEQYV.

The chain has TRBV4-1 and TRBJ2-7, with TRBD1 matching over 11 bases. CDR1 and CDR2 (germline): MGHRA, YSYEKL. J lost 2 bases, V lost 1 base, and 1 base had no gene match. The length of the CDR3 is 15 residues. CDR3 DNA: TGCGCCAGCAGCCAAGCGGGACAGGGGGCCTACGAGCAGTACTTC. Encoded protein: CASSQAGQGAYEQYF.

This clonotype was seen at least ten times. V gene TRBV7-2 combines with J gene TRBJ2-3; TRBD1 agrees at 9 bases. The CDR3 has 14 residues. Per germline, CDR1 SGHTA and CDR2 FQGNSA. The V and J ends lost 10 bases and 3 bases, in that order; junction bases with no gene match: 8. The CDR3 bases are TGTGCCACCGCAAGGGACAGGGATACAGATACGCAGTATTTT. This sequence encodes CATARDRDTDTQYF.

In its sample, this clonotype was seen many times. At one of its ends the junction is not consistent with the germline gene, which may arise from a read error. The CDR3 reads CSVRSAVGNAEAFF. In nucleotides, the CDR3 is TGCAGCGTTCGGTCTGCGGTCGGGAACGCTGAAGCTTTCTTT. The rearrangement uses TRBV29-1 and TRBJ1-1, with D unresolved. CDR1 SQVTM and CDR2 ANQGSEA come from the germline V gene. CDR3 size: 14 residues.

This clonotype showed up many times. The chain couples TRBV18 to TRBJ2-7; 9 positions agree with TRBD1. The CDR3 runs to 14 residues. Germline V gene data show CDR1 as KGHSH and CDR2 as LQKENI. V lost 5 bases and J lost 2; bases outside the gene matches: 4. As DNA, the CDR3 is TGTGCCAGCTCATATAACAGGGGGCCCTACGAGCAGTACGTC. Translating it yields CASSYNRGPYEQYV.

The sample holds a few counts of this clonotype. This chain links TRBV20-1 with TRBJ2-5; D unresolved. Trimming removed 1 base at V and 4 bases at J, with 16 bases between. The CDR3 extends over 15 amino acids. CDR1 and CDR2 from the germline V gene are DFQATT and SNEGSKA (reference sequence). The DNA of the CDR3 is TGCAGTGCTAGAGGGGTGGGCCGCCTTGGAGAGACCCAGTACTTC. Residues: CSARGVGRLGETQYF.

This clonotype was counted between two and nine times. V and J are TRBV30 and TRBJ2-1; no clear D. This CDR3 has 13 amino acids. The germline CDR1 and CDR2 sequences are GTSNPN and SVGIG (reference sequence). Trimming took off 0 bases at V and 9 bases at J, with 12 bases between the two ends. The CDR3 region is CAWSVRQGSEQFF. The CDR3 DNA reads TGTGCCTGGAGTGTACGGCAAGGTAGTGAGCAGTTCTTC. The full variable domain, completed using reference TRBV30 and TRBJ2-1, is SQTIHQWPATLVQPVGSPLSLECTVEGTSNPNLYWYRQAAGRGLQLLFYSVGIGQISSEVPQNLSASRPQDRQFILSSKKLLLSDSGFYLCAWSVRQGSEQFFGPGTRLTVL.

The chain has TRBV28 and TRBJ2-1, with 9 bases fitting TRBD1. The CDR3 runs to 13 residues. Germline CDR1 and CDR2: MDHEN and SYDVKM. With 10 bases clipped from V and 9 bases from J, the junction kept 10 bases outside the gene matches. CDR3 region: CANAPGQGGEQFF. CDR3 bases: TGTGCCAACGCACCGGGACAGGGAGGTGAGCAGTTCTTC. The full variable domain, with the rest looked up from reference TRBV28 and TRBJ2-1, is DVKVTQSSRYLVKRTGEKVFLECVQDMDHENMFWYRQDPGLGLRLIYFSYDVKMKEKGDIPEGYSVSREKKERFSLILESASTNQTSMYLCANAPGQGGEQFFGPGTRLTVL.

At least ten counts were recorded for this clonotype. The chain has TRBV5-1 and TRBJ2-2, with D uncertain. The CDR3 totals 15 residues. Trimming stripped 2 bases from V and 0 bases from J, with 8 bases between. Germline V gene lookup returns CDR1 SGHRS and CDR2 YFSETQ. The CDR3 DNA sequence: TGCGCCAGCAGCTTTACGGTCCCGAACACCGGGGAGCTGTTTTTT. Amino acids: CASSFTVPNTGELFF.

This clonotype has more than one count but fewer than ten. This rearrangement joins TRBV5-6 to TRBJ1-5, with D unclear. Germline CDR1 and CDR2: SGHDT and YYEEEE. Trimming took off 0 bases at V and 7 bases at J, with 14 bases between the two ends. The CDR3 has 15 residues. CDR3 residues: CASSLGRGSVQPQHF. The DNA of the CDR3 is TGTGCCAGCAGCTTGGGCCGGGGATCTGTGCAGCCCCAGCATTTT.

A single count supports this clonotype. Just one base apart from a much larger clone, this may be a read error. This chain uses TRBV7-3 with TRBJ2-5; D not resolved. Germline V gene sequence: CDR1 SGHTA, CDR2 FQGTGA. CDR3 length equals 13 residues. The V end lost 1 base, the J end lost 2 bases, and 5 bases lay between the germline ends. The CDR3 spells CASSLNKQETQYF. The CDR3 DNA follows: TGTGCCAGCAGCTTAAACAAGCAAGAGACCCAGTACTTC.

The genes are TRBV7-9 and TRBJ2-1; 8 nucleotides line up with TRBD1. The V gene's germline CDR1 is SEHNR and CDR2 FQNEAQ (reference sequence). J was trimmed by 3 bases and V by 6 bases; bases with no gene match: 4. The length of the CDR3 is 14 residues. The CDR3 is CASRTGEYYNEQFF. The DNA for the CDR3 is TGTGCCAGCAGGACAGGGGAATACTACAATGAGCAGTTCTTC.

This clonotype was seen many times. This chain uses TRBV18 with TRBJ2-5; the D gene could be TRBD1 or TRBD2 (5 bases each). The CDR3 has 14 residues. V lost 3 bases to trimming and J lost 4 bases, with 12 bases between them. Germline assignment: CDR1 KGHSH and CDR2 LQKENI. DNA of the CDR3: TGTGCCAGCTCACCGCCAGGGACCCGAGAGACCCAGTACTTC. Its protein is CASSPPGTRETQYF. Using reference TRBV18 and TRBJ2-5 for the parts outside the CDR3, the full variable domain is NAGVMQNPRHLVRRRGQEARLRCSPMKGHSHVYWYRQLPEEGLKFMVYLQKENIIDESGMPKERFSAEFPKEGPSILRIQQVVRGDSAAYFCASSPPGTRETQYFGPGTRLLVL.

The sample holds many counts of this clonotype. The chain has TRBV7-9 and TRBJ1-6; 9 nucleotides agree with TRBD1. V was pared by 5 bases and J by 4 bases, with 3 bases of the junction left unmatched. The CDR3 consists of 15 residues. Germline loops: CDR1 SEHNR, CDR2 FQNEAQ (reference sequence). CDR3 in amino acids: CASSPGQGYNSPLHF. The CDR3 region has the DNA TGTGCCAGCAGCCCGGGACAGGGTTATAATTCACCCCTCCACTTT.

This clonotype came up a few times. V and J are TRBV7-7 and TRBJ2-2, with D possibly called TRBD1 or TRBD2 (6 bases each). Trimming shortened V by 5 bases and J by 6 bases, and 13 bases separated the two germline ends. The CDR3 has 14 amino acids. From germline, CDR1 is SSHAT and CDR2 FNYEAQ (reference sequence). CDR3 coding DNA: TGTGCCAGCAGCAATTCGGGGGCAGCCGGGGAGCTGTTTTTT. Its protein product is CASSNSGAAGELFF.

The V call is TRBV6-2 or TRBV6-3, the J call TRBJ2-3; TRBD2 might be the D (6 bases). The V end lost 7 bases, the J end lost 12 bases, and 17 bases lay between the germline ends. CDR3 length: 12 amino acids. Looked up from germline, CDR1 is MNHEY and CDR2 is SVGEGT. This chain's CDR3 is CASTFRGGFQYF. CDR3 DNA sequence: TGTGCCAGCACCTTCCGCGGAGGGTTTCAGTATTTT.

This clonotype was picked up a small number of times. CDR3 region: CASSLWYEQYF. DNA for the CDR3: TGTGCCAGCAGTTTATGGTACGAGCAGTACTTC. The chain combines TRBV12-3 or TRBV12-4 with TRBJ2-7; D unresolved. The CDR3 sequence is 11 residues long. V lost 2 bases, J lost 4 bases, and 3 bases lay in between.

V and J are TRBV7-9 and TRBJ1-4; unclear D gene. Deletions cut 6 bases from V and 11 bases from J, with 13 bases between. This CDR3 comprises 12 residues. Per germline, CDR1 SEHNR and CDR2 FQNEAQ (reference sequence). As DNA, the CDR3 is TGTGCCAGCAGTCGCTCATCGGGGAAACTGTTTTTT. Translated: CASSRSSGKLFF.

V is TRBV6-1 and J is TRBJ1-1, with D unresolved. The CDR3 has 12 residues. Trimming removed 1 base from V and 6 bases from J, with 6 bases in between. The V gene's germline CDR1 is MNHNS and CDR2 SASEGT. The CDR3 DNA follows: TGTGCCAGCAGTGAAGGGACGCCTGAAGCTTTCTTT. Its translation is CASSEGTPEAFF.

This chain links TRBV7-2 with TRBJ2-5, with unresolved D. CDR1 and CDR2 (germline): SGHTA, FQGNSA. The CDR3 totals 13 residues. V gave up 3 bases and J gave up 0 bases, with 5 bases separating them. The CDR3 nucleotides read TGTGCCAGCAGCTTTGCGTACCAAGAGACCCAGTACTTC. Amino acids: CASSFAYQETQYF.

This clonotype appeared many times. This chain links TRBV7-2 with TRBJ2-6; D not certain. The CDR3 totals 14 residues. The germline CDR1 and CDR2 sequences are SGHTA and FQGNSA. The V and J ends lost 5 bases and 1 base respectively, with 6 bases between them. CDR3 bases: TGTGCCAGCAGCGAACTATCTGGGGCCAACGTCCTGACTTTC. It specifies CASSELSGANVLTF.